The 5 T cell receptor beta chains below were found in one sample sequenced in a study of T cells in women clearing cervical HPV infection. The table came from immunoSEQ multiplex PCR; TCRdb's copy has only in-frame clones and leaves some out. Here the sample table reports about 15,000 clones. Sequenced material: blood buffy coat. The receptors here all came from a woman aged 18 to 75 with a cervical HPV16 infection that either progressed to CIN3+ or cleared (not recorded which).

The sequenced part of the CDR3 DNA is TGTGCCAGCAGCGTTGGACAGTTGAACACTGAA. Translation: CASSVGQLNTE. The entire CDR3 reads CASSVGQLNTEAFF. V gene TRBV11-2 combines with J gene TRBJ1-1, with D perhaps matching TRBD1 (6 bases). The CDR3 is cut off 3 residues early in the read; its end comes from the germline J gene. Trimming took 5 bases from V and 0 from J, leaving 10 bases between them. The germline V gene encodes CDR1 SGHAT and CDR2 FQNNGV. The CDR3 is made up of 14 amino acids.

In regard to this clone: The CDR3 is cut off 3 residues early in the read; its end comes from the germline J gene. The chain links TRBV2 to TRBJ2-7, with TRBD1 matching over 8 bases. Per the germline V gene, CDR1 is SNHLY and CDR2 is FYNNEI. This CDR3 comprises 14 residues. Trimming cost V 7 bases and J 1 base; bases outside gene matches: 6. Partial CDR3 DNA: TGTGCCAGCACTCGACAGGGGAGATCCTACGAG. Its protein product is CASTRQGRSYE. The CDR3, in full, reads CASTRQGRSYEQYF.

Note on this clone: Read coverage stops 3 residues before the CDR3 terminus; the germline J gene supplies the remainder. The chain is built from TRBV5-4 and TRBJ1-6; D unclear. The V gene lost 2 bases and the J gene lost 7 bases, with 10 bases spanning the gap. The CDR3 covers 14 residues. Germline V gene sequence: CDR1 SGHNT, CDR2 YYREEE (reference sequence). The CDR3 sequence: CASSFWAKNSPLHF. The CDR3 bases that were read are TGTGCCAGCAGCTTCTGGGCTAAAAATTCACCC.

With respect to this clone: The read terminates 3 residues ahead of where the CDR3 ends, so the germline J gene completes it. V gene TRBV11-2 combines with J gene TRBJ2-1; TRBD2 aligns across 15 bases. V gave up 5 bases and J gave up 8 bases; unmatched junction bases: 4. The V gene's germline CDR1 is SGHAT and CDR2 FQNNGV. The CDR3 runs to 15 residues. Partial CDR3 DNA: TGTGCCAGCAGCGGACTAGCGGGAGGGTTGGATGAG. As protein: CASSGLAGGLDE. The full CDR3 protein reads CASSGLAGGLDEQFF.

In the case of this clone: An end of the junction does not agree with germline; a read error may underlie this. The read ends 3 residues early relative to the CDR3; the germline J gene fills the gap. Other DNA sequences of this sample code for an identical CDR3. J is TRBJ2-3 and V is TRBV6-2 or TRBV6-3; D possibly corresponds to TRBD2 (6 bases). The germline V gene encodes CDR1 MNHEY and CDR2 SVGEGT. The CDR3 is 17 amino acids. CDR3 bases read: TGTGCCAGCAGCTACTCGGCGACGGGGGAAGCCACAGATACG. It yields the protein CASSYSATGEATDT. The whole CDR3 protein reads CASSYSATGEATDTQYF.